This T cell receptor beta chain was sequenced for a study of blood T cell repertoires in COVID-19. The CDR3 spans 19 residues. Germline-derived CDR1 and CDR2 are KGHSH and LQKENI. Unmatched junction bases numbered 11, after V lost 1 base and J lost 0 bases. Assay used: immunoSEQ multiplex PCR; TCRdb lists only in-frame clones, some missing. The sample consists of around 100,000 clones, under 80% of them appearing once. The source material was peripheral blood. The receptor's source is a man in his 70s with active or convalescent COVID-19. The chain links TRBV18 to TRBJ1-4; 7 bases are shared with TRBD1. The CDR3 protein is CASSPRARTGTATNEKLFF. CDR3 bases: TGTGCCAGCTCACCACGCGCCCGGACAGGTACCGCAACTAATGAAAAACTGTTTTTT. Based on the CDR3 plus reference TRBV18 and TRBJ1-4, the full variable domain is NAGVMQNPRHLVRRRGQEARLRCSPMKGHSHVYWYRQLPEEGLKFMVYLQKENIIDESGMPKERFSAEFPKEGPSILRIQQVVRGDSAAYFCASSPRARTGTATNEKLFFGSGTQLSVL.